This T cell receptor beta chain was captured by sequencing in a study of control samples from healthy donors and cancer patients. The assay was immunoSEQ multiplex PCR, and TCRdb's table has in-frame clones only and misses some. Altogether about 160,000 clones are present, about 95% being singletons, with the ten largest covering about 15%. The CDR3 consists of 16 residues. The germline V and J ends were trimmed by 0 bases and 0 bases, with 10 bases remaining between them. The V gene's germline CDR1 is SGHRS and CDR2 YFSETQ. The clonotype was recovered from a man aged 60 to 69 with colorectal cancer. J is TRBJ2-1 and V is TRBV5-1; a weak D match, TRBD1 (6 bases). Sequencing input: PBMCs. The CDR3 bases are TGCGCCAGCAGCTTGGCCCAGGGGACCTCCTACAATGAGCAGTTCTTC. It codes for CASSLAQGTSYNEQFF.